One sample yielded the 11 T cell receptor beta chains listed below, sequenced in a study of OX40 agonist ivuxolimab in advanced cancers. Data came from immunoSEQ multiplex PCR; TCRdb stores just in-frame clones and leaves some out. The data show 80,000 to 95,000 clones, 65% to 90% seen once. The input for sequencing was CD4+ or CD8+ T cells sorted from blood, taken in a trial of the OX40 agonist ivuxolimab. These receptors all come from an adult with an advanced solid tumor such as melanoma, head and neck, liver or kidney cancer.

This sequence joins TRBV5-4 and TRBJ1-4; D uncertain. The CDR3 contains 15 residues. V was shortened by 4 bases and J by 7 bases, with 17 bases between the two germline ends. Germline lookup yields CDR1 SGHNT and CDR2 YYREEE (reference sequence). This CDR3 reads CASSAPGRAGEKLFF. DNA for the CDR3: TGTGCCAGCAGCGCCCCCGGGAGGGCGGGTGAAAAACTGTTTTTT.

The chain links TRBV7-8 to TRBJ2-3, with TRBD2 as a possible D gene (6 bases). CDR1 is SGHVS and CDR2 is FQNEAQ in the germline V gene. Trimming shortened V by 3 bases and J by 8 bases, and 9 bases separated the two germline ends. This CDR3 is built from 12 residues. DNA for the CDR3: TGTGCCAGCAGCTTTTTGGGAGGTACGCAGTATTTT. Amino acid sequence: CASSFLGGTQYF.

This clone was picked up a small number of times. This chain uses TRBV9 with TRBJ2-5, with D hard to call. Germline CDR1 and CDR2: SGDLS and YYNGEE. The CDR3 consists of 15 residues. V gave up 1 base and J gave up 4 bases, with 14 bases separating them. The CDR3 region is CASSVRGRQAETQYF. CDR3 bases: TGTGCCAGCAGCGTAAGAGGACGGCAGGCAGAGACCCAGTACTTC.

The rearrangement links TRBV18 to TRBJ1-1, with D possibly matching TRBD1 (6 bases). Trimming took off 6 bases at V and 4 bases at J, with 12 bases between the two ends. This CDR3 spans 13 amino acids. Germline V gene lookup returns CDR1 KGHSH and CDR2 LQKENI. The CDR3 DNA reads TGTGCCAGCTCGCGGGAGGGGGGCACTGAAGCTTTCTTT. Encoded protein: CASSREGGTEAFF. The full variable domain, with the rest looked up from reference TRBV18 and TRBJ1-1, is NAGVMQNPRHLVRRRGQEARLRCSPMKGHSHVYWYRQLPEEGLKFMVYLQKENIIDESGMPKERFSAEFPKEGPSILRIQQVVRGDSAAYFCASSREGGTEAFFGQGTRLTVV.

The V gene is TRBV18, the J gene TRBJ2-2; the D call may be TRBD1 or TRBD2 (6 bases each). Trimming removed 5 bases at V and 2 bases at J, with 18 bases between. CDR3 size: 17 residues. The germline V gene has CDR1 KGHSH and CDR2 LQKENI. CDR3 in amino acids: CASSASFGGGNTGELFF. For the CDR3, the DNA is TGTGCCAGCTCAGCGTCTTTTGGAGGGGGTAACACCGGGGAGCTGTTTTTT.

The chain has TRBV9 and TRBJ2-5; no clear D. Germline CDR1 is SGDLS and CDR2 is YYNGEE. The V end lost 6 bases, the J end lost 2 bases, and 8 bases lay between the germline ends. This CDR3 is built from 12 residues. CDR3 nucleotide sequence: TGTGCCAGCAAGCCAGGTCAAGAGACCCAGTACTTC. As protein: CASKPGQETQYF.

This chain links TRBV10-3 with TRBJ2-2; 9 bases agree with TRBD2. Trimming took 2 bases from V and 6 from J; bases not matched to a gene: 4. The germline gives CDR1 ENHRY, CDR2 SYGVKD. The CDR3 covers 15 residues. The CDR3 DNA is TGTGCCATCAGTGAGACCGGCGGGGGGGCCGGGGAGCTGTTTTTT. This translates into CAISETGGGAGELFF.

The chain combines TRBV5-4 with TRBJ1-2; D remains ambiguous. V was cut by 1 base and J by 2 bases, with 6 bases left in between. Germline CDR1 SGHNT, CDR2 YYREEE (reference sequence). The CDR3 has 13 amino acids. The CDR3 loop reads CASSLRMNYGYTF. The DNA for the CDR3 is TGTGCCAGCAGCTTGAGGATGAACTATGGCTACACCTTC.

The chain links TRBV19 to TRBJ1-5, with D uncertain. The CDR3 consists of 15 residues. V was pared by 0 bases and J by 9 bases, with 15 bases between. Germline lookup yields CDR1 LNHDA and CDR2 SQIVND (reference sequence). In DNA, the CDR3 is TGTGCCAGTAGTATAGATCAAAGGGTAACTTGGCCCCAGCATTTT. Protein product: CASSIDQRVTWPQHF. The whole variable domain, filled in from reference TRBV19 and TRBJ1-5, reads DGGITQSPKYLFRKEGQNVTLSCEQNLNHDAMYWYRQDPGQGLRLIYYSQIVNDFQKGDIAEGYSVSREKKESFPLTVTSAQKNPTAFYLCASSIDQRVTWPQHFGDGTRLSIL.

CDR3 residues: CASRNGTGGGNTIYF. In nucleotides, the CDR3 is TGTGCCAGCAGGAACGGGACAGGAGGTGGAAACACCATATATTTT. The chain links TRBV7-3 to TRBJ1-3; 8 positions agree with TRBD1. Germline V CDR1 and CDR2: SGHTA, FQGTGA. This CDR3 has 15 amino acids. J was trimmed by 3 bases and V by 6 bases; bases with no gene match: 7.

The rearrangement joins TRBV6-6 to TRBJ1-1, with 7 bases identical to TRBD1. Germline V gene data show CDR1 as MNHNY and CDR2 as SVGAGI (reference sequence). V shed 2 bases and J 5 bases; nucleotides not matched to a gene: 5. The CDR3 spans 14 residues. The CDR3 protein is CASSYHRGGTEAFF. The DNA of the CDR3 is TGTGCCAGCAGTTACCACAGGGGAGGGACTGAAGCTTTCTTT.